This T cell receptor (beta chain) was sequenced during a study of CD8 T cells in ankylosing spondylitis. Study results and caveats: Clones linked to disease were reported to show significant enrichment in matched ankylosing spondylitis synovial fluid.

TCRdb re-called the 5' RACE reads with MiXCR, one entry per CDR3 protein. This sample yields about 240,000 distinct CDR3 sequences, of which 8% to 9.5% are seen a single time; about 6.5% belongs to the top ten. As to this clonotype: Antigen unknown.

This CDR3 comprises 13 residues. The germline gives CDR1 DFQATT, CDR2 SNEGSKA (reference sequence). V shed 1 base, J shed 4 bases, and the junction held 4 bases outside the gene matches. V usage is TRBV20-1 and J usage is TRBJ2-7; 7 bases map to TRBD2. The sequenced sample was blood, either unsorted or a sorted T cell fraction (not recorded which). This clonotype was sampled from a male donor with ankylosing spondylitis or in good health (not recorded which). The CDR3 sequence is CSARAGGTYEQYF. In nucleotides, the CDR3 is TGCAGTGCTAGAGCGGGAGGAACATACGAGCAGTACTTC.